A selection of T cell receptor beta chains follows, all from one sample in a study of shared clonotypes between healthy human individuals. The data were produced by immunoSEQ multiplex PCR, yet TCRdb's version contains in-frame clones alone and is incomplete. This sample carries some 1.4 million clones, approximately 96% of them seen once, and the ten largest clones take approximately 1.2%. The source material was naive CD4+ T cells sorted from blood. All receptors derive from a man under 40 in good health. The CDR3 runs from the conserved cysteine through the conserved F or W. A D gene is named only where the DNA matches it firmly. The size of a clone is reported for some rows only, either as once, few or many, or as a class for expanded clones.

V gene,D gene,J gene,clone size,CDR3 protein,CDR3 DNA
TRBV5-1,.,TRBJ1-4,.,CASSPDYTGLGTNEKLFF,TGCGCCAGCAGCCCGGACTATACAGGGCTGGGAACTAATGAAAAACTGTTTTTT
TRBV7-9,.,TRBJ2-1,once,CASSWGDPYNEQFF,TGTGCCAGCAGCTGGGGGGACCCCTACAATGAGCAGTTCTTC
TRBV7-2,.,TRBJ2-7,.,CAEGTYYEQYF,TGTGCCGAAGGCACGTACTACGAGCAGTACTTC
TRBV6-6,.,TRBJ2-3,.,CASAHSDTQYF,TGTGCCAGCGCGCACTCCGATACGCAGTATTTT
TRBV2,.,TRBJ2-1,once,CASSEAPRGYEQFF,TGTGCCAGCAGTGAAGCGCCACGGGGATATGAGCAGTTCTTC
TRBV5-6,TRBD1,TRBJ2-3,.,CASLRDRLLTDTQYF,TGTGCCAGCCTCCGGGACAGACTCCTTACAGATACGCAGTATTTT
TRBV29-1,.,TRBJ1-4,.,CSALLDRFEKLFF,TGCAGCGCCCTCCTGGACCGATTTGAAAAACTGTTTTTT
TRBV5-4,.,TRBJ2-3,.,CASSLGRGLGTDTQYF,TGTGCCAGCAGCTTAGGTCGGGGGCTGGGCACAGATACGCAGTATTTT
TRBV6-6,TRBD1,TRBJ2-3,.,CASSLQGGAGTDTQYF,TGTGCCAGCAGTTTACAGGGGGGTGCTGGCACAGATACGCAGTATTTT
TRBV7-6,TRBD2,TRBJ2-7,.,CASSATPTSGSYEQYF,TGTGCCAGCAGCGCAACTCCGACTAGCGGGAGTTACGAGCAGTACTTC
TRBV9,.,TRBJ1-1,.,CASSLGHNTEAFF,TGTGCCAGCAGCTTGGGACACAACACTGAAGCTTTCTTT
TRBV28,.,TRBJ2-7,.,CASSLLVLGEQYF,TGTGCCAGCAGTTTATTGGTCCTTGGTGAGCAGTACTTC
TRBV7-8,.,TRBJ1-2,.,CASSPLRTAYGYTF,TGTGCCAGCAGCCCTTTAAGGACAGCTTATGGCTACACCTTC
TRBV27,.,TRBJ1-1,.,CASSFVAGPTEAFF,TGTGCCAGCAGTTTTGTGGCAGGGCCCACTGAAGCTTTCTTT
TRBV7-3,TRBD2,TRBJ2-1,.,CASSRSGDSYNEQFF,TGTGCCAGCAGCCGAAGCGGGGACTCCTACAATGAGCAGTTCTTC
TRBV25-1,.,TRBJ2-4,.,CASSESGVPRAKNIQYF,TGTGCCAGCAGTGAATCAGGAGTTCCCCGAGCCAAAAACATTCAGTACTTC
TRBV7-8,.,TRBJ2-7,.,CASSLGSGWAYEQYF,TGTGCCAGCAGCTTAGGGAGCGGGTGGGCCTACGAGCAGTACTTC
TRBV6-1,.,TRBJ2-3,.,CASSADGDTQYF,TGTGCCAGCAGTGCCGACGGAGATACGCAGTATTTT
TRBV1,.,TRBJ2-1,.,CTSSQRKNSSYNEQFF,TGCACCAGCAGCCAAAGAAAAAATAGCTCCTACAATGAGCAGTTCTTC
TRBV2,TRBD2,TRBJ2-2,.,CASGRTSGRIWNTGELFF,TGTGCCAGCGGTAGGACTAGCGGGAGGATATGGAACACCGGGGAGCTGTTTTTT
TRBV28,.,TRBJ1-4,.,CASSFTRDVAEKLFF,TGTGCCAGCAGTTTTACTCGGGACGTCGCTGAAAAACTGTTTTTT
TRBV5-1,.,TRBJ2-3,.,CASSPPTTSTDTQYF,TGCGCCAGCAGTCCCCCAACTACTAGCACAGATACGCAGTATTTT
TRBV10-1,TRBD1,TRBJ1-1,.,CASSMHRGSMNTEAFF,TGCGCCAGCAGTATGCACAGGGGAAGCATGAACACTGAAGCTTTCTTT
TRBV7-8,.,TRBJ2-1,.,CASSSDGIAYNEQFF,TGTGCCAGCAGCTCCGACGGCATAGCCTACAATGAGCAGTTCTTC
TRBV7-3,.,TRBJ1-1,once,CASSQSGGTEAFF,TGTGCCAGCAGCCAGTCGGGGGGCACTGAAGCTTTCTTT
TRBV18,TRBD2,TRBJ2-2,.,CASSPLDLAGTGELFF,TGTGCCAGCTCCCCCTTGGACCTAGCGGGAACCGGGGAGCTGTTTTTT
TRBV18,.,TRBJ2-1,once,CASSPGPPIGLGSSYNEQFF,TGTGCCAGCTCACCTGGGCCCCCAATCGGGTTAGGGAGCTCCTACAATGAGCAGTTCTTC
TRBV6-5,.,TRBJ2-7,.,CASNRAPGLSYEQYF,TGTGCCAGCAACCGGGCCCCAGGGCTATCCTACGAGCAGTACTTC
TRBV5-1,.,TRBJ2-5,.,CASSFTGHQETQYF,TGCGCCAGCAGCTTTACTGGGCACCAAGAGACCCAGTACTTC
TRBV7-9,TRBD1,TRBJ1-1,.,CASSLRGGAGNTEAFF,TGTGCCAGCAGCTTACGAGGGGGCGCGGGGAACACTGAAGCTTTCTTT